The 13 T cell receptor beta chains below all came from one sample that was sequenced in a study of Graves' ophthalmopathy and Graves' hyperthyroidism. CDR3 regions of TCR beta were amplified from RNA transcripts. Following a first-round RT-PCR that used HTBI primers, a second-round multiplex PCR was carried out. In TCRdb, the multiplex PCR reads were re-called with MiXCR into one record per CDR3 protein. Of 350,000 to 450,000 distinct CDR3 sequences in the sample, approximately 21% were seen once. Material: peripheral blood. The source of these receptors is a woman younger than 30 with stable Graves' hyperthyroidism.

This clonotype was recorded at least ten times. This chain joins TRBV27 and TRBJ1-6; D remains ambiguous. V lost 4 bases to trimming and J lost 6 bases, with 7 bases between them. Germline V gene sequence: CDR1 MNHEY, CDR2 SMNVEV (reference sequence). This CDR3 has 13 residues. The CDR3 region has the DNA TGTGCCAGCAGTTACACACTTAATTCACCCCTCCACTTT. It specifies CASSYTLNSPLHF.

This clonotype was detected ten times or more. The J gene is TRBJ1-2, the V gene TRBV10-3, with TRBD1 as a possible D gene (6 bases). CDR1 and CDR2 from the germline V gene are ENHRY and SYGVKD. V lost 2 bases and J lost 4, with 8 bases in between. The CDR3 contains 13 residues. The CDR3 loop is CAISEMTGYGYTF. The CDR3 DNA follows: TGTGCCATCAGTGAGATGACAGGCTATGGCTACACCTTC.

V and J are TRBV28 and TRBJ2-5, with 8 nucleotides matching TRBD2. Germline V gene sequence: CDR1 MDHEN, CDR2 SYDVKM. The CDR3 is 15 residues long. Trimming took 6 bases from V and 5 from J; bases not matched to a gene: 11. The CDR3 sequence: CASSRLSGKTETQYF. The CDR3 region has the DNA TGTGCCAGCAGCCGCCTTAGCGGGAAGACTGAGACCCAGTACTTC. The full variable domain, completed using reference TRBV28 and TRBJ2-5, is DVKVTQSSRYLVKRTGEKVFLECVQDMDHENMFWYRQDPGLGLRLIYFSYDVKMKEKGDIPEGYSVSREKKERFSLILESASTNQTSMYLCASSRLSGKTETQYFGPGTRLLVL.

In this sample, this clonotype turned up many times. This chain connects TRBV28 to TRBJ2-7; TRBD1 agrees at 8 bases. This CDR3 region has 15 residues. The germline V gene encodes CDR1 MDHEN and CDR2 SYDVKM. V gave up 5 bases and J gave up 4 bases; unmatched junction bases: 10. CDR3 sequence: CASSRQGSQYYEQYF. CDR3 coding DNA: TGTGCCAGCAGTCGACAGGGGTCCCAATATTACGAGCAGTACTTC.

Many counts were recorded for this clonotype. CDR3: CASSLGDRGTANYGYTF. The CDR3 coding sequence is TGCGCCAGCAGCTTGGGGGACAGGGGAACCGCTAACTATGGCTACACCTTC. The chain combines TRBV5-1 with TRBJ1-2; the match to TRBD1 covers 10 bases. This CDR3 has 17 residues. Germline CDR1 SGHRS, CDR2 YFSETQ. V shed 0 bases and J 0 bases; nucleotides not matched to a gene: 5.

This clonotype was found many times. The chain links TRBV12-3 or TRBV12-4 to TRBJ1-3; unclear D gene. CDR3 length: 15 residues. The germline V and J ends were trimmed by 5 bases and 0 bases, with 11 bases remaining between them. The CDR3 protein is CASSTHKSSGNTIYF. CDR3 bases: TGTGCCAGCAGTACTCACAAGTCCTCTGGAAACACCATATATTTT.

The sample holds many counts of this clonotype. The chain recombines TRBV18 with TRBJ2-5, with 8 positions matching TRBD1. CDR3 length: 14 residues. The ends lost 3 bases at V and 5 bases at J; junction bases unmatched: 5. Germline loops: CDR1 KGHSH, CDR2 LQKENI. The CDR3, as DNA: TGTGCCAGCTCACCTCGGACAGGGCGGGAGACCCAGTACTTC. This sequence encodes CASSPRTGRETQYF.

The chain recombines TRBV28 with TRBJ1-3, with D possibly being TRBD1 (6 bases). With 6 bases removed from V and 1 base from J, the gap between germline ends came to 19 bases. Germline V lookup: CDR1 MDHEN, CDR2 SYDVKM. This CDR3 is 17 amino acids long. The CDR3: CASRTLHRAGSGNTIYF. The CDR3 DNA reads TGTGCCAGCAGGACCCTTCACAGGGCTGGGTCTGGAAACACCATATATTTT.

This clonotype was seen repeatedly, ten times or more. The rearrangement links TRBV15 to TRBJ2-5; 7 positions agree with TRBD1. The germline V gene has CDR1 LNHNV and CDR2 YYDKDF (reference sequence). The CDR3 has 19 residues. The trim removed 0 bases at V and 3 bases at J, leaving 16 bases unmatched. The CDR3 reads CATSRDLPKIRDRKETQYF. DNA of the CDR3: TGTGCCACCAGCAGAGACCTTCCTAAAATACGGGACAGAAAAGAGACCCAGTACTTC.

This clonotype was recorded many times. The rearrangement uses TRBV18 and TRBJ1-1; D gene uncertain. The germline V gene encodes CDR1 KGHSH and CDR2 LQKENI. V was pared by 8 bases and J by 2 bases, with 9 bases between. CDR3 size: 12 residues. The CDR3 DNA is TGTGCCAGCAGTCCGCCAAACACTGAAGCTTTCTTT. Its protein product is CASSPPNTEAFF.

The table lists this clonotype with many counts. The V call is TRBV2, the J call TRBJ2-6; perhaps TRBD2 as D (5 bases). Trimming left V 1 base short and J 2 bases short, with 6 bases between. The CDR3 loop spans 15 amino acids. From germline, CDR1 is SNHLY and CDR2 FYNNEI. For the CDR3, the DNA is TGTGCCAGCAGTGAAGAGGGAGCTGGGGCCAACGTCCTGACTTTC. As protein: CASSEEGAGANVLTF.

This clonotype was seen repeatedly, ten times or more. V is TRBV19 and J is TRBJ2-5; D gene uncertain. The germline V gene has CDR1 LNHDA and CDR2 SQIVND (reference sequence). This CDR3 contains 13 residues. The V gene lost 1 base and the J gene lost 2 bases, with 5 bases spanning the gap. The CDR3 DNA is TGTGCCAGTAGTATAGTACGACAAGAGACCCAGTACTTC. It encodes CASSIVRQETQYF.

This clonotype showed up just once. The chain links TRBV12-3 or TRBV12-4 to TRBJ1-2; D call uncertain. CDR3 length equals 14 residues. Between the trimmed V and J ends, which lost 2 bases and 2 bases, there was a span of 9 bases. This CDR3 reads CASSLITENYGYTF. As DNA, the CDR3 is TGTGCCAGCAGTTTAATTACAGAAAACTATGGCTACACCTTC.